Each of the 18 T cell receptor beta chains below was sequenced from the same sample in a study of T cell responses to AZD1222 COVID-19 vaccine. The data were produced by immunoSEQ multiplex PCR, yet TCRdb's version contains in-frame clones alone and is incomplete. The profile shows 150,000 to 180,000 clones, 70% to 90% of them singletons. This material consisted of peripheral blood, taken on day 0 of MenACWY control vaccination. Every receptor here comes from an adult in good health.

This CDR3 reads CASSSRSGNGYTF. The CDR3 coding sequence is TGTGCCAGCAGTTCGCGGTCGGGGAATGGCTACACCTTC. The chain employs TRBV6-2 or TRBV6-3 and TRBJ1-2; no clear D gene. The V gene's germline CDR1 is MNHEY and CDR2 SVGEGT. The CDR3 consists of 13 residues. Trimming took 4 bases from V and 6 from J, leaving 12 bases between them.

The chain links TRBV5-1 to TRBJ1-5; D gene unclear. With 2 bases removed from V and 8 bases from J, the gap between germline ends came to 14 bases. This CDR3 is 14 amino acids long. The germline V gene encodes CDR1 SGHRS and CDR2 YFSETQ. Here the CDR3 reads CASSFGLPREPQHF. In DNA form, the CDR3 reads TGCGCCAGCAGCTTCGGACTCCCCCGGGAGCCCCAGCATTTT.

The J gene is TRBJ2-3, the V gene TRBV21-1; TRBD2, the table's D call, was not compared with the DNA. TRBV21-1 is described as a pseudogene. The CDR3 sequence is 17 residues long. CDR3 nucleotide sequence: TGTGCCAGCAGCAAAGATGGGCGGGAGGTATGCACAGATACGCAGTATTTT. Protein product: CASSKDGREVCTDTQYF.

This chain joins TRBV9 and TRBJ2-5, with 9 bases fitting TRBD2. V was clipped by 4 bases and J by 7 bases; unmatched bases: 17. CDR3 length: 17 residues. Per germline, CDR1 SGDLS and CDR2 YYNGEE. The CDR3 bases are TGTGCCAGCAGCCCGTCGGTCGGCGGGGGGGCTAGCGGGACCCAGTACTTC. As protein: CASSPSVGGGASGTQYF.

This clone has only one observation. The rearrangement joins TRBV7-9 to TRBJ1-4, with 9 bases lining up with TRBD1. The CDR3 contains 15 residues. Germline CDR1 SEHNR, CDR2 FQNEAQ (reference sequence). The junction had 8 bases not matched to a gene; V was cut back by 4 bases and J by 8 bases. CDR3 loop: CASSSGTGKGEKLFF. The DNA for the CDR3 is TGTGCCAGCAGCTCGGGGACAGGGAAGGGAGAAAAACTGTTTTTT.

With regard to this clone: Germline is not matched at one junction end, which may reflect a read error. V is TRBV18 and J is TRBJ2-4; 7 bases map to TRBD1. Germline V gene sequence: CDR1 KGHSH, CDR2 LQKENI. The length of the CDR3 is 12 residues. The chain's CDR3 is CASSSYTGAGIF. The CDR3 DNA follows: TGTGCCAGCTCATCATATACAGGGGCCGGGATCTTC.

The chain employs TRBV30 and TRBJ2-7; D is perhaps TRBD1 or TRBD2 (5 bases each). The CDR3 totals 12 residues. V was cut by 0 bases and J by 5 bases, with 8 bases left in between. Germline-derived CDR1 and CDR2 are GTSNPN and SVGIG (reference sequence). CDR3 amino acids: CAWSVMGDEQYF. The CDR3 nucleotides read TGTGCCTGGAGTGTTATGGGGGACGAGCAGTACTTC.

The chain recombines TRBV5-5 with TRBJ1-2, with 8 nucleotides matching TRBD1. CDR1 and CDR2 from the germline V gene are SGHKS and YYEKEE (reference sequence). The junction had 6 bases not matched to a gene; V was cut back by 0 bases and J by 5 bases. This CDR3 is 15 amino acids long. The CDR3 loop reads CASSLDPRTGYGYTF. CDR3 DNA: TGTGCCAGCAGCTTGGACCCCCGGACAGGGTATGGCTACACCTTC.

The chain employs TRBV24-1 and TRBJ2-5; 9 bases are shared with TRBD2. In germline, CDR1 is KGHDR, CDR2 SFDVKD. Trimming removed 4 bases from V and 4 bases from J; junction bases left unmatched: 15. The CDR3 loop spans 18 amino acids. The CDR3 region is CATSDPSGRGRAGETQYF. In nucleotides, the CDR3 is TGTGCCACCAGTGACCCATCTGGCCGCGGGAGGGCCGGAGAGACCCAGTACTTC.

This chain links TRBV21-1 with TRBJ2-7; TRBD2, as called in the table, went unchecked against the DNA. TRBV21-1 is a recognized pseudogene. The CDR3 consists of 19 residues. DNA of the CDR3: TGTGCCAGCAGCCCAAAGTGGGGTCGGCGGGGGCCGGGTCCCTACGAGCAGTACGTC. Amino acids: CASSPKWGRRGPGPYEQYV.

This clone was observed a handful of times. The CDR3 sequence: CASSRPPRETQYF. The DNA for the CDR3 is TGTGCCAGCAGTCGGCCCCCACGAGAGACCCAGTACTTC. V usage is TRBV12-3 or TRBV12-4 and J usage is TRBJ2-5; D is ambiguous. The CDR3 loop spans 13 amino acids. V lost 5 bases and J lost 4, with 11 bases in between.

The rearrangement uses TRBV3-1 (or the pseudogene TRBV3-2) and TRBJ1-2, with 9 bases lining up with TRBD1. The CDR3 is made up of 14 amino acids. J was trimmed by 7 bases and V by 4 bases; bases with no gene match: 7. Looked up from germline, CDR1 is LGHDT and CDR2 is YNNKEL (reference sequence). Here the CDR3 reads CASSREQGAGGYTF. The DNA of the CDR3 is TGTGCCAGCAGCCGAGAACAGGGGGCAGGTGGCTACACCTTC.

V gene TRBV28 combines with J gene TRBJ1-4, with D unclear. The CDR3 sequence is 16 residues long. V lost 6 bases and J lost 4, with 18 bases in between. Germline values: CDR1 MDHEN, CDR2 SYDVKM. The CDR3 sequence: CASSPTIGVDNEKLFF. As DNA, the CDR3 is TGTGCCAGCAGCCCGACGATCGGAGTAGATAATGAAAAACTGTTTTTT.

V and J are TRBV6-5 and TRBJ1-5; D may be TRBD1 (6 bases). Looked up from germline, CDR1 is MNHEY and CDR2 is SVGAGI. V was trimmed by 6 bases and J by 7 bases, leaving 13 bases between them. This CDR3 is 13 amino acids long. The CDR3 reads CASRETGTQPQHF. CDR3 sequence (DNA): TGTGCCAGCAGAGAGACAGGTACGCAGCCCCAGCATTTT.

The chain uses TRBV7-8 and TRBJ2-7; no reliable D call. The CDR3 has 14 amino acids. Trimming pared 2 bases from V and 0 bases from J, leaving 8 bases between. Germline CDR1 and CDR2: SGHVS and FQNEAQ. CDR3 protein: CASSLNRASYEQYF. The CDR3 DNA sequence: TGTGCCAGCAGCTTAAACAGAGCCTCCTACGAGCAGTACTTC.

This clone was observed a single time. V gene TRBV7-9 combines with J gene TRBJ1-6, with 8 bases matching TRBD1. The germline CDR1 and CDR2 sequences are SEHNR and FQNEAQ (reference sequence). J was trimmed by 9 bases and V by 5 bases; bases with no gene match: 6. The CDR3 is made up of 14 amino acids. DNA of the CDR3: TGTGCCAGCAGCCTCGGACAGGGTGGTTCACCCCTCCACTTT. It codes for CASSLGQGGSPLHF.

CDR3 in amino acids: CVAGTGGGQPQHF. The CDR3 DNA follows: TGTGTCGCCGGGACAGGGGGCGGACAGCCCCAGCATTTT. This sequence joins TRBV28 and TRBJ1-5; TRBD1 agrees at 12 bases. This CDR3 contains 13 residues. Germline lookup yields CDR1 MDHEN and CDR2 SYDVKM.

This clone was seen more than once but under ten times. The rearrangement links TRBV15 to TRBJ2-5; possibly TRBD2 for D (5 bases). V was cut by 0 bases and J by 4 bases, with 12 bases left in between. CDR1 is LNHNV, CDR2 YYDKDF, per germline (reference sequence). This CDR3 spans 15 amino acids. CDR3 sequence: CATSREPGDRETQYF. The DNA of the CDR3 is TGTGCCACCAGCAGAGAGCCCGGGGATAGAGAGACCCAGTACTTC.